This T cell receptor (beta chain) was profiled in a study of cytomegalovirus exposure and HLA in healthy donors. As for the study in general: Inside one of the first data releases sat 85 million or so unique TCRs taken from HLA-typed donors.

Primers: 60 Vbeta forward and 13 Jbeta reverse. In the authors' methods: About 83 million unique TCR beta chains, 9 million to 11 million shared, were counted in a later analysis. Profiled with immunoSEQ multiplex PCR; TCRdb holds only in-frame clones, not every one. The V and J calls and clone size were taken over from that table, and D and trimming were inferred from the DNA. Of around 180,000 clones listed, about 87% are singletons. The CDR3 consists of 11 residues. V shed 5 bases and J shed 10 bases, with 9 bases lying between them. Germline V gene lookup returns CDR1 SGHAT and CDR2 FQNNGV. Points on this clone: Its antigen is not known.

Whole-study results and caveats: A later analysis reportedly found that, within productive TCRs, an Asian-associated ancestry cluster had fewer N-insertions than the mean observed across the roughly 700 donors.

The gene calls are TRBV11-2 and TRBJ2-1; no clear D. The source of this sequence is a woman between 18 and 30 years old in good health and CMV-seronegative. The source material was PBMCs. The CDR3 region has the DNA TGTGCCAGCAGCCTAGTCCGGGAGCAGTTCTTC. This gives the protein CASSLVREQFF.